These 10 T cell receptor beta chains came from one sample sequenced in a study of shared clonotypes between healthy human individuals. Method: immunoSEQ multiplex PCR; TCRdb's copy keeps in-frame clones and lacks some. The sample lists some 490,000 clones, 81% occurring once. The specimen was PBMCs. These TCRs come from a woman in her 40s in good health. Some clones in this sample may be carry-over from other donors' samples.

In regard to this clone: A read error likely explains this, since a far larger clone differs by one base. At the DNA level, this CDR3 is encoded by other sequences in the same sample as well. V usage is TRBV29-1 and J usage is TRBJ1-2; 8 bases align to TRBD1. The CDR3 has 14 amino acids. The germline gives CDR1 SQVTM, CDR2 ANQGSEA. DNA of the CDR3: TGCAGCGTCATCACTAGGACAGGGAACTATGGCTATACCTTC. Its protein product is CSVITRTGNYGYTF.

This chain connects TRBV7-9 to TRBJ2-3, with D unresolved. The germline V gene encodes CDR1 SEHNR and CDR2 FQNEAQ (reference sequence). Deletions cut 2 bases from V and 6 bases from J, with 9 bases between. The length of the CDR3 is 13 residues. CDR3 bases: TGTGCCAGCAGCTTAATTAGAGCGGATACGCAGTATTTT. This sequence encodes CASSLIRADTQYF.

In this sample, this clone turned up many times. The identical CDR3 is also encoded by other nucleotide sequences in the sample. Here the CDR3 DNA reads TGTGCCAGCAGGGTACTAGCGGGAGGGCCCGCAGATACGCAGTATTTT. Its translation: CASRVLAGGPADTQYF. The V and J genes are TRBV5-4 and TRBJ2-3; TRBD2 matches at 13 bases. This CDR3 spans 16 amino acids. With V trimmed by 5 bases and J by 4 bases, 7 bases remained unmatched. Germline V CDR1 and CDR2: SGHNT, YYREEE (reference sequence).

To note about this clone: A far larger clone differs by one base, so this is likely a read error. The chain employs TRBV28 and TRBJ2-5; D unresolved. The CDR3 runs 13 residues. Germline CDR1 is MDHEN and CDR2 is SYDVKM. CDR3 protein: CANSFERQETQYF. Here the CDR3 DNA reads TGTGCCAACAGTTTCGAGAGACAAGAGACCCAGTACTTC.

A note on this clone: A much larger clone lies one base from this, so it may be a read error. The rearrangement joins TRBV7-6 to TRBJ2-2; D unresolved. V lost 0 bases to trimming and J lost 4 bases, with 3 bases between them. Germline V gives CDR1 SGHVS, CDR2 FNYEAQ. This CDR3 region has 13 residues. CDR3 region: CASSLAATGELFF. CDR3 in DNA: TGTGCCAGCAGCTTAGCGGCCACCGGGGAGCTGTTTTTT. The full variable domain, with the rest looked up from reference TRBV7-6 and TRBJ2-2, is GAGVSQSPRYKVTKRGQDVALRCDPISGHVSLYWYRQALGQGPEFLTYFNYEAQQDKSGLPNDRFSAERPEGSISTLTIQRTEQRDSAMYRCASSLAATGELFFGEGSRLTVL.

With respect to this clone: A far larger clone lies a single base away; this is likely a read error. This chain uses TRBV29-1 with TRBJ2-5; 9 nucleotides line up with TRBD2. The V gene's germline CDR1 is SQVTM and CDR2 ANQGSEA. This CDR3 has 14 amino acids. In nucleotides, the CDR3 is TGCAGCGTTGGGGTAGCGGGAGTGGTAGAGACCCGGTACTTC. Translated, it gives CSVGVAGVVETRYF. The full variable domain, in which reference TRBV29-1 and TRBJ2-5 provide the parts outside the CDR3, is SAVISQKPSRDICQRGTSLTIQCQVDSQVTMMFWYRQQPGQSLTLIATANQGSEATYESGFVIDKFPISRPNLTFSTLTVSNMSPEDSSIYLCSVGVAGVVETRYFGPGTRLLVL.

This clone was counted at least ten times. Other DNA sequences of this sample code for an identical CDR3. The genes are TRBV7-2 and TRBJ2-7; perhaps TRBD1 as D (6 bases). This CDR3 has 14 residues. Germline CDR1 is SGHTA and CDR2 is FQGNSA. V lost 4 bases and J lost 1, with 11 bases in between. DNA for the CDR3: TGTGCCAGCAGCTCGCAGGGGACGTCCTACGAGCAGTACTTC. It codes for CASSSQGTSYEQYF.

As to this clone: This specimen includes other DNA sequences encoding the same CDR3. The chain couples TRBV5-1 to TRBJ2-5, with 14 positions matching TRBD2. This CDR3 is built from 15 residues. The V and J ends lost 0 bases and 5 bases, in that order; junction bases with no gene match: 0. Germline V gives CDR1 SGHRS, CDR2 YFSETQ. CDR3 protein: CASSLGTSGRETQYF. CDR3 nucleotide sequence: TGCGCCAGCAGCTTGGGGACTAGCGGGAGGGAGACCCAGTACTTC. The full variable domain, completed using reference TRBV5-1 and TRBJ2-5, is KAGVTQTPRYLIKTRGQQVTLSCSPISGHRSVSWYQQTPGQGLQFLFEYFSETQRNKGNFPGRFSGRQFSNSRSEMNVSTLELGDSALYLCASSLGTSGRETQYFGPGTRLLVL.

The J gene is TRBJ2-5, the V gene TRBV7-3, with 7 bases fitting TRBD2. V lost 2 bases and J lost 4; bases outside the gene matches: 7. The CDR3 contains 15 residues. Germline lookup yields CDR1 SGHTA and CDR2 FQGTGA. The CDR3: CASSLLGGRGETQYF. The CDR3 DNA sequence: TGTGCCAGCAGCTTACTGGGAGGGCGGGGAGAGACCCAGTACTTC.

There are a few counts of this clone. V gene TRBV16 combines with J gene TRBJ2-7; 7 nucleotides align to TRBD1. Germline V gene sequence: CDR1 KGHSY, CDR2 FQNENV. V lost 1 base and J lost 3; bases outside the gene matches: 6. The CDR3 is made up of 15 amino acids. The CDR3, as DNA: TGTGCCAGCAGCCAATTCGGGACAGCGGTCTACGAGCAGTACTTC. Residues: CASSQFGTAVYEQYF. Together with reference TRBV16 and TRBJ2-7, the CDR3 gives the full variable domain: GEEVAQTPKHLVRGEGQKAKLYCAPIKGHSYVFWYQQVLKNEFKFLISFQNENVFDETGMPKERFSAKCLPNSPCSLEIQATKLEDSAVYFCASSQFGTAVYEQYFGPGTRLTVT.